This T cell receptor beta chain was sequenced for a study of blood T cell repertoires in COVID-19. Study as a whole: In each case, the material was cDNA or gDNA derived from T cells, B-cell-depleted T cells, or PBMCs.

Germline CDR1 is SGHRS and CDR2 is YFSETQ. V was cut by 0 bases and J by 4 bases, with 16 bases left in between. CDR3 length equals 17 residues. Per the study methods: The authors estimated nucleated cell counts from reference gene primer amplification. Assay used: immunoSEQ multiplex PCR; TCRdb lists only in-frame clones, some missing. V, J and clone size reflect that table, while D and trimming were determined from the DNA. Seen here are roughly 190,000 clones, 90% observed once, and the top ten hold 0.5% to 0.65%. The TCR comes from a man in his fifties or sixties with acute or convalescent COVID-19. Sequenced: peripheral blood. The V call is TRBV5-1, the J call TRBJ1-4; D gene uncertain. The CDR3: CASSLDGLRGRNEKLFF. The CDR3 nucleotides are TGCGCCAGCAGCTTGGATGGCCTCCGAGGGCGTAATGAAAAACTGTTTTTT.